The next 14 T cell receptor beta chains were all read from a single sample in a study of blood T cell repertoires in COVID-19. The protocol was immunoSEQ multiplex PCR, while the TCRdb copy is restricted to in-frame clones and leaves out a portion. The repertoire holds hundreds of thousands of clones, with 80% to 90% as singletons. Sequences were obtained from PBMCs or T cells enriched from blood (not recorded which). The source of these receptors is a woman aged 55-69 years who had recovered from COVID-19.

This clone was counted once. This chain connects TRBV5-8 to TRBJ1-1; maybe TRBD1 (6 bases). The CDR3 is made up of 16 amino acids. Trimming shortened V by 2 bases and J by 0 bases, and 14 bases separated the two germline ends. Germline V gene lookup returns CDR1 SGHTS and CDR2 YDEGEE. As DNA, the CDR3 is TGTGCCAGCAGCTTTCTTACAGGGATCATGAACACTGAAGCTTTCTTT. Translation gives CASSFLTGIMNTEAFF. Combining the CDR3 with reference TRBV5-8 and TRBJ1-1 gives the whole variable domain EAGVTQSPTHLIKTRGQQATLRCSPISGHTSVYWYQQALGLGLQFLLWYDEGEERNRGNFPPRFSGRQFPNYSSELNVNALELEDSALYLCASSFLTGIMNTEAFFGQGTRLTVV.

V usage is TRBV11-2 and J usage is TRBJ2-3; 14 positions agree with TRBD2. This CDR3 is 16 amino acids long. V dropped 5 bases and J dropped 5; count of bases not matched to a gene: 6. Germline V gene data show CDR1 as SGHAT and CDR2 as FQNNGV. CDR3 in amino acids: CASSPGLAGAKDTQYF. CDR3 DNA: TGTGCCAGCAGCCCGGGACTAGCGGGGGCTAAAGATACGCAGTATTTT.

V is TRBV6-2 or TRBV6-3 and J is TRBJ2-3; TRBD2 matches at 12 bases. Germline V gene data show CDR1 as MNHEY and CDR2 as SVGEGT. V lost 6 bases to trimming and J lost 4 bases; unmatched junction nucleotides: 8. This CDR3 region has 16 residues. Here the CDR3 DNA reads TGTGCCAGCAGCCGCCAGACTAGCGGGGGCTCAGATACGCAGTATTTT. Its protein product is CASSRQTSGGSDTQYF.

V gene TRBV27 combines with J gene TRBJ1-2; D might be TRBD1 (5 bases). Germline loops: CDR1 MNHEY, CDR2 SMNVEV (reference sequence). The CDR3 sequence is 14 residues long. The V end was cut by 5 bases, the J end by 4 bases, with 14 bases between. In DNA form, the CDR3 reads TGTGCCAGCAGTCTGCTTGGGGGGGGCTATGGCTACACCTTC. Its translation is CASSLLGGGYGYTF.

The chain joins TRBV4-1 to TRBJ2-1, with TRBD2 matching 9 bases. The V segment lost 4 bases and the J segment 0 bases; nucleotides outside the gene matches: 19. The CDR3 runs 21 residues. Germline lookup yields CDR1 MGHRA and CDR2 YSYEKL. This chain's CDR3 is CASSLFGGGSGGISSYNEQFF. In DNA form, the CDR3 reads TGCGCCAGCAGCCTTTTTGGAGGTGGTAGCGGGGGAATTAGCTCCTACAATGAGCAGTTCTTC.

The rearrangement links TRBV29-1 to TRBJ2-7; 8 nucleotides match TRBD1. Germline CDR1 is SQVTM and CDR2 is ANQGSEA. The ends lost 7 bases at V and 5 bases at J; junction bases unmatched: 10. This CDR3 contains 13 residues. CDR3 amino acids: CSAPRTGRHEQYF. In DNA form, the CDR3 reads TGCAGCGCCCCCCGGACAGGGAGACACGAGCAGTACTTC.

The sample holds one count of this clone. The chain is built from TRBV12-5 and TRBJ1-6, with 9 bases aligning to TRBD1. V was pared by 1 base and J by 10 bases, with 11 bases of the junction left unmatched. The CDR3 extends over 17 amino acids. Looked up from germline, CDR1 is LGHNT and CDR2 is FRNRAP. The CDR3 DNA sequence: TGTGCTAGTGGTTTGGCCCCCGGGGACAGGGTTAGATCACCCCTCCACTTT. Residues: CASGLAPGDRVRSPLHF.

This clone has a handful of counts. This chain uses TRBV2 with TRBJ1-1, with a possible D match to TRBD1 (5 bases). Deletions cut 3 bases from V and 5 bases from J, with 10 bases between. This CDR3 contains 13 residues. Germline assignment: CDR1 SNHLY and CDR2 FYNNEI. The CDR3 is CASSETVLTEAFF. The CDR3 DNA is TGTGCCAGCAGTGAGACAGTTTTGACTGAAGCTTTCTTT. The whole variable domain, remainder taken from reference TRBV2 and TRBJ1-1, is EPEVTQTPSHQVTQMGQEVILRCVPISNHLYFYWYRQILGQKVEFLVSFYNNEISEKSEIFDDQFSVERPDGSNFTLKIRSTKLEDSAMYFCASSETVLTEAFFGQGTRLTVV.

This rearrangement joins TRBV10-3 to TRBJ2-2, with a possible D match to TRBD1 (5 bases). V lost 4 bases and J lost 3, with 27 bases in between. The germline CDR1 and CDR2 sequences are ENHRY and SYGVKD. CDR3 length: 20 residues. The CDR3 DNA sequence: TGTGCCATCAGTGGCACTGGGCAGGGAACTTTAAAAGGGGACACCGGGGAGCTGTTTTTT. Amino acid sequence: CAISGTGQGTLKGDTGELFF.

This clone showed up just once. The chain couples TRBV5-1 to TRBJ2-1; 7 nucleotides agree with TRBD1. Unmatched junction bases numbered 9, after V lost 5 bases and J lost 4 bases. CDR1 SGHRS and CDR2 YFSETQ come from the germline V gene. CDR3 length: 15 amino acids. The CDR3 spells CASRSTGQSYNEQFF. As DNA, the CDR3 is TGCGCCAGCAGGTCAACGGGACAGTCTTACAATGAGCAGTTCTTC.

V and J are TRBV2 and TRBJ1-6, with TRBD1 identical over 10 bases. Losses at the gene ends were 6 bases for V and 10 bases for J; bases not matched to a gene: 9. Germline CDR1 reads SNHLY; CDR2 reads FYNNEI. The CDR3 length is 15 residues. This CDR3 is CASRGQGMNGSPLHF. CDR3 coding DNA: TGTGCCAGCAGGGGACAGGGGATGAATGGGTCACCCCTCCACTTT.

The rearrangement joins TRBV5-1 to TRBJ2-5, with 8 bases aligning to TRBD2. Per the germline V gene, CDR1 is SGHRS and CDR2 is YFSETQ. The CDR3 covers 19 residues. The trim removed 2 bases at V and 3 bases at J, leaving 18 bases unmatched. The CDR3 loop is CASSFLLGAGVTEEETQYF. CDR3 DNA sequence: TGCGCCAGCAGCTTCCTACTAGGAGCGGGGGTTACCGAAGAAGAGACCCAGTACTTC. Drawing the rest from reference TRBV5-1 and TRBJ2-5, the complete variable domain is KAGVTQTPRYLIKTRGQQVTLSCSPISGHRSVSWYQQTPGQGLQFLFEYFSETQRNKGNFPGRFSGRQFSNSRSEMNVSTLELGDSALYLCASSFLLGAGVTEEETQYFGPGTRLLVL.

The CDR3 region is CASSKGGNSGANVLTF. As DNA, the CDR3 is TGTGCCAGTAGTAAAGGGGGAAACTCTGGGGCCAACGTCCTGACTTTC. The chain combines TRBV19 with TRBJ2-6, with TRBD1 as a possible D gene (6 bases). In germline, CDR1 is LNHDA, CDR2 SQIVND (reference sequence). This CDR3 is built from 16 residues. Trimming removed 4 bases at V and 0 bases at J, with 10 bases between. Variable domain in full (rest from reference TRBV19 and TRBJ2-6): DGGITQSPKYLFRKEGQNVTLSCEQNLNHDAMYWYRQDPGQGLRLIYYSQIVNDFQKGDIAEGYSVSREKKESFPLTVTSAQKNPTAFYLCASSKGGNSGANVLTFGAGSRLTVL.

The sample holds one count of this clone. This chain connects TRBV28 to TRBJ2-3, with TRBD2 identical over 14 bases. V gave up 2 bases and J gave up 0 bases; unmatched junction bases: 4. The germline gives CDR1 MDHEN, CDR2 SYDVKM. CDR3 length equals 18 residues. The CDR3 sequence: CASSLGLAGGFSTDTQYF. In DNA form, the CDR3 reads TGTGCCAGCAGTTTAGGACTAGCGGGGGGCTTCAGCACAGATACGCAGTATTTT.